This T cell receptor beta chain is drawn from a study of blood T cell repertoires in COVID-19. Turning to the study itself: Nucleic acid was either cDNA or gDNA, and it came from T cells, B-cell-depleted T cells, or PBMCs.

Original handling: Nucleated cell counts were estimated from reference gene primer amplification. Here immunoSEQ multiplex PCR was the method, and the copy in TCRdb shows in-frame clones only, minus some. Clone size and the V and J calls come from that table; the DNA yielded D and trimming. The table lists 200,000 or so clones, more than 85% of them singletons, with about 0.8% in the top ten. This CDR3 has 13 residues. Seattle patient enrollment occurred during active infection, with longitudinal follow-up thereafter. This chain links TRBV21-1 with TRBJ1-1. TRBV21-1 is flagged as a pseudogene. The receptor's source is a man in his 60s with COVID-19, enrolled during active disease. Sample: peripheral blood. DNA for the CDR3: TGTGCCAGCAATGAGAGCCTGAACACTGAAGCTTTCTTT. This encodes CASNESLNTEAFF.